This T cell receptor (beta chain) was documented in a study of T cell responses to AZD1222 COVID-19 vaccine. Sequenced by immunoSEQ multiplex PCR; TCRdb stores in-frame clones only, minus some. This table holds 150,000 to 170,000 clones, roughly nine tenths found once. With regard to this clone: Antigen unknown.

V was shortened by 3 bases and J by 13 bases, with 10 bases between the two germline ends. The length of the CDR3 is 12 residues. Germline V CDR1 and CDR2: LGHDT, YNNKEL (reference sequence). Study results and caveats: There were mostly white British donors and more females than males, and clonal diversity was possibly underestimated.

Sequenced here: peripheral blood, sampled on day 0 of MenACWY control vaccination. The clonotype comes from an adult in good health. The chain carries TRBV3-1 (or the pseudogene TRBV3-2) and TRBJ1-6, with no clear D. CDR3 protein: CASSHRLQPLHF. CDR3 in DNA: TGTGCCAGCAGCCATCGGCTGCAGCCCCTCCACTTT.